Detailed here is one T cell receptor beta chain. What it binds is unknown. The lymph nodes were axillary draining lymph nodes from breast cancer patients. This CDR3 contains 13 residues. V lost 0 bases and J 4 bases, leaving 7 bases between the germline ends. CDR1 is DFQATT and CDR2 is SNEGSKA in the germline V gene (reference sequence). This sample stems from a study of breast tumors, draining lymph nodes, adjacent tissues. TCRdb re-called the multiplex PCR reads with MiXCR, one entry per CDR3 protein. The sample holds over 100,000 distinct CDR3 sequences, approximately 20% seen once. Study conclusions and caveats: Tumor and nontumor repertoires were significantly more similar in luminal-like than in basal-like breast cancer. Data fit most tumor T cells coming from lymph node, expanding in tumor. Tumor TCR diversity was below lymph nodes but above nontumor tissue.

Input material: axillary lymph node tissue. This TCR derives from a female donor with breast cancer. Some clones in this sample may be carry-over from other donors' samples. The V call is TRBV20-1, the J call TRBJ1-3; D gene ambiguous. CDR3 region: CSARDIWGNTIYF. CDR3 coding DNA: TGCAGTGCTAGAGATATTTGGGGAAACACCATATATTTT.